Reported below is one T cell receptor beta chain. No antigen is known for it. TCRdb keeps only in-frame clones here, not all; method: immunoSEQ multiplex PCR. Among under 50,000 clones listed, about 91% were seen once. Second-dose schedules of about 4 or about 12 weeks were combined. These data come from a study of T cell responses to AZD1222 COVID-19 vaccine. Findings of the study overall: Close to half of all spike-specific TCRs reportedly target regions of the variants that are unmutated.

V was cut by 2 bases and J by 6 bases, with 10 bases left in between. This CDR3 has 13 amino acids. In germline, CDR1 is KGHSH, CDR2 LQKENI. The receptor comes from an adult who received the AZD1222 COVID-19 vaccine. This specimen was peripheral blood, taken 28 days after the second AZD1222 dose. The chain couples TRBV18 to TRBJ1-2; D is uncertain. CDR3 loop: CASSPGVGNGYTF. In DNA, the CDR3 is TGTGCCAGCTCACCAGGGGTAGGAAATGGCTACACCTTC.